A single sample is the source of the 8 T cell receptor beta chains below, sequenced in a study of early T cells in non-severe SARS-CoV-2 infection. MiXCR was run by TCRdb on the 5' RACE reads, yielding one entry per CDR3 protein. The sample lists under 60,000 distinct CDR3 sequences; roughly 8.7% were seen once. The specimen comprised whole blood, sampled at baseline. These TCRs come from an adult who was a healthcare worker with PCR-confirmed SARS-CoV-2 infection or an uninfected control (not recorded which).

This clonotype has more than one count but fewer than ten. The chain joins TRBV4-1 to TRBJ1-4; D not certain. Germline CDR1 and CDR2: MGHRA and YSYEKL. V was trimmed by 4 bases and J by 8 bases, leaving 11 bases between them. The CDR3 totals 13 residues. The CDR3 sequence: CASSPLVGEKLFF. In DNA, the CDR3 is TGCGCCAGCAGCCCGTTAGTAGGAGAAAAACTGTTTTTT.

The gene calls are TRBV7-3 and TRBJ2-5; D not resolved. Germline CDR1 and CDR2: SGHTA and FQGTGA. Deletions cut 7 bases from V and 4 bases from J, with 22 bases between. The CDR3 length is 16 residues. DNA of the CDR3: TGTGCCAGCACCTATTCCCGGCCAGGATTGGGAGAGACCCAGTACTTC. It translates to CASTYSRPGLGETQYF.

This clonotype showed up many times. The CDR3 protein is CASRSQPWTEAFF. In DNA, the CDR3 is TGTGCCAGCAGGTCCCAGCCCTGGACTGAAGCTTTCTTT. The V and J genes are TRBV12-3 or TRBV12-4 and TRBJ1-1; D gene unclear. V was pared by 6 bases and J by 5 bases, with 13 bases between. The CDR3 sequence is 13 residues long.

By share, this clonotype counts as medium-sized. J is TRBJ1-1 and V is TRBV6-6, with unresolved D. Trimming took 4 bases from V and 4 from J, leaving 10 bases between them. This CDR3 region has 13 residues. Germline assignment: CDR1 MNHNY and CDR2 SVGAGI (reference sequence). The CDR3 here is CASSSQAATEAFF. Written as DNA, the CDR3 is TGTGCCAGCAGTTCCCAGGCAGCCACTGAAGCTTTCTTT.

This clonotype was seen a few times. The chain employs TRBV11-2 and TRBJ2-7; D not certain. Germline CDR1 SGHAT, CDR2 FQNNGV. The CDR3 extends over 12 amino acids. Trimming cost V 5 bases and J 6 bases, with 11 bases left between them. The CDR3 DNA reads TGTGCCAGCAGCGTACCCATAGGCGAGCAGTACTTC. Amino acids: CASSVPIGEQYF.

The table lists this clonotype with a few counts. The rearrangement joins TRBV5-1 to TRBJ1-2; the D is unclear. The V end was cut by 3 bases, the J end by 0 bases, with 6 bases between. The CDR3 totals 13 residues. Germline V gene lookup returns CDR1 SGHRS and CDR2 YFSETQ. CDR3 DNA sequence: TGCGCCAGCAGCTCGACGACTAACTATGGCTACACCTTC. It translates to CASSSTTNYGYTF.

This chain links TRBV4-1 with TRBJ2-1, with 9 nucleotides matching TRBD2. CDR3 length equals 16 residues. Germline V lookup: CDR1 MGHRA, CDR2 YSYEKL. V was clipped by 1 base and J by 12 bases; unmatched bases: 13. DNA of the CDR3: TGCGCCAGCAGCCAAGGTTTCGCAGCGGGAGGTTCGTGGCAGTTCTTC. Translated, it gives CASSQGFAAGGSWQFF.

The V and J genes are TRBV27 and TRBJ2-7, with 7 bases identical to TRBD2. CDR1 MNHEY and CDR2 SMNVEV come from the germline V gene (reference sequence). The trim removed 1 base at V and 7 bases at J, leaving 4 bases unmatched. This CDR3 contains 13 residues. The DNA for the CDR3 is TGTGCCAGCAGTTTATTCCGGGGGGTTGAGCAGTACTTC. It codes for CASSLFRGVEQYF.